The rows below give T cell receptor beta chains drawn from one sample of a study of T cells expressing NK-cell markers. From the 5' RACE reads, TCRdb lists one entry per CDR3 protein and no DNA. This repertoire comprises 300,000 or so distinct CDR3 sequences; its ten largest clones make up 4% to 4.5%. The sequencing input was blood T cells: a sorted CD56 or NKG2C T cell subset, CD4+ or CD8+ T cells, or bulk PBMC T cells (not recorded which). These receptors all stem from a woman aged 18-70 years in good health. The CDR3 runs from the conserved cysteine through the conserved F or W. Each record gives: V gene, J gene, CDR3 protein.

>TRBV20-1|TRBJ2-1
CSARVKYNEQFF
>TRBV29-1|TRBJ1-4
CSVLMGDEKLFF
>TRBV12-3/TRBV12-4|TRBJ2-3
CASTGATRVQQYF
>TRBV29-1|TRBJ2-5
CSVPGTSFPETQYF
>TRBV5-4|TRBJ2-7
CASSLELADEQYF
>TRBV27|TRBJ1-4
CASKNRGSGKLFF
>TRBV28|TRBJ1-5
CASSDNPGRTSDQPQHF
>TRBV19|TRBJ2-6
CASSAGDSSGANVLTF
>TRBV20-1|TRBJ2-2
CSAPAGLGAGELFF
>TRBV12-3/TRBV12-4|TRBJ1-4
CASSLSPLNEKLFF
>TRBV4-3|TRBJ2-1
CASSQEGGHEQFF
>TRBV20-1|TRBJ2-7
CSAQRTSGVYEQYF
>TRBV12-3/TRBV12-4|TRBJ2-7
CASSRQDIYEQYF
>TRBV18|TRBJ1-3
CASSPGQRNTIYF
>TRBV7-6|TRBJ2-3
CASSLAERASPDTQYF
>TRBV20-1|TRBJ1-4
CSARVSLSSGDYEKLFF
>TRBV19|TRBJ2-7
CASGKMAGHSYEQYF
>TRBV6-2/TRBV6-3|TRBJ2-1
CASSLAGAAKNEQFF
>TRBV7-7|TRBJ2-1
CASSPTGVDEQFF
>TRBV6-1|TRBJ1-5
CASSEGAGVQPQHF
>TRBV28|TRBJ2-7
CASRGGVYEQYF
>TRBV12-3/TRBV12-4|TRBJ2-7
CASSARDVTYEQYF
>TRBV30|TRBJ2-1
CAWSVGRGNEQFF
>TRBV27|TRBJ2-3
CASRTSGVSTDTQYF
>TRBV5-1|TRBJ1-1
CASSFFPADGEAFF
>TRBV7-3|TRBJ2-1
CASSLTGGTGINEQFF
>TRBV29-1|TRBJ2-1
CSVVVRLPSSYNEQFF
>TRBV6-1|TRBJ2-2
CASTAGQGNGELFF
>TRBV5-6|TRBJ2-1
CASSLELGGVYNEQFF
>TRBV20-1|TRBJ1-1
CSARGVGGSNTEAFF
>TRBV20-1|TRBJ2-1
CSAISGRAYNEQFF
>TRBV5-1|TRBJ2-1
CASSSIRLAGNNEQFF
>TRBV7-2|TRBJ2-7
CASSSTYSYEQYF
>TRBV7-2|TRBJ2-2
CASSPRLTTRELFF
>TRBV5-1|TRBJ2-1
CASSGTSGRFGSYNEQFF
>TRBV7-3|TRBJ2-1
CASSLGRNYNEQFF
>TRBV12-3/TRBV12-4|TRBJ2-5
CASRTQETQYF
>TRBV30|TRBJ2-3
CAWRHQGKRTDTQYF
>TRBV5-1|TRBJ2-1
CASSLNGENEQFF
>TRBV7-3|TRBJ2-2
CASSPPGGGSTGELFF
>TRBV2|TRBJ2-1
CASSEAGKGTENEQFF
>TRBV5-4|TRBJ2-7
CASSWDYHEQYF
>TRBV11-2|TRBJ1-2
CASNPRGRGPNYGYTF
>TRBV12-3/TRBV12-4|TRBJ1-1
CASTPQGYMNTEAFF
>TRBV28|TRBJ2-7
CASSLPGQGNEQYF
>TRBV7-2|TRBJ2-1
CASSEDSGSYNEQFF
>TRBV11-2|TRBJ2-1
CASSQGGGEQFF
>TRBV6-2/TRBV6-3|TRBJ2-5
CASRERGLAGQETQYF
>TRBV4-2|TRBJ2-2
CASSFPSGGVTGELFF
>TRBV18|TRBJ2-7
CASSPPGAGSYEQYF